Presented here are 16 T cell receptor beta chains from one specimen sequenced in a study of T cells in Graves' hyperthyroidism and ophthalmopathy (dated by TCRdb to the late 2010s). Library method: multiplex PCR. Instrument used: Illumina HiSeq 2000. The TCR beta CDR3 regions were amplified from RNA transcripts. The TCR CDR3 was subjected to a first round of RT-PCR using the HTBI primer set and the Qiagen OneStep RT-PCR kit. TCRdb reran the public reads through fastp at Q25 and MiXCR, keeping productive beta chains. Here each entry gathers all rows of one CDR3 protein and keeps the most common genes and DNA. This sample has under 350,000 distinct CDR3 sequences in its table, and over 15% of those were observed once. The ten largest clones add up to over 45% of the sample. Specimen: blood. Receptors were obtained from a woman aged 55-75 years with Graves' ophthalmopathy.

This chain links TRBV5-1 with TRBJ2-6; possible D gene TRBD2, 6 bases. Trimming took off 2 bases at V and 1 base at J, with 28 bases between the two ends. CDR1 is SGHRS and CDR2 is YFSETQ in the germline V gene. CDR3 length equals 22 residues. CDR3 loop: CASSFDREIMPLGPSGANVLTF. In DNA, the CDR3 is TGCGCCAGCAGCTTTGACCGGGAGATAATGCCTCTGGGTCCGTCTGGGGCCAACGTCCTGACTTTC.

This chain connects TRBV10-3 to TRBJ2-7, with 9 nucleotides matching TRBD2. The CDR3 totals 17 residues. Germline assignment: CDR1 ENHRY and CDR2 SYGVKD. J gave up 2 bases and V 6 bases, and 14 bases lay outside the gene matches. CDR3 region: CAISNGRTSAGTYEQYF. Written as DNA, the CDR3 is TGTGCCATCAGCAACGGGAGGACTAGCGCAGGTACCTACGAGCAGTACTTC.

This clonotype was seen many times. This chain uses TRBV3-1 with TRBJ2-3; 11 nucleotides match TRBD2. CDR1 and CDR2 (germline): LGHDT, YNNKEL (reference sequence). The junction had 4 bases not matched to a gene; V was cut back by 4 bases and J by 4 bases. The CDR3 is made up of 15 amino acids. The CDR3 sequence: CASSRIAGGPDTQYF. For the CDR3, the DNA is TGTGCCAGCAGCCGGATAGCGGGAGGGCCAGATACGCAGTATTTT.

This rearrangement joins TRBV9 to TRBJ2-3; 7 bases align to TRBD2. V lost 3 bases to trimming and J lost 5 bases; unmatched junction nucleotides: 3. The CDR3 length is 13 residues. From germline, CDR1 is SGDLS and CDR2 YYNGEE. DNA for the CDR3: TGTGCCAGCAGCGGCAAGCGGGAAGATACGCAGTATTTT. It yields the protein CASSGKREDTQYF.

The table lists this clonotype with a few counts. The chain couples TRBV6-1 to TRBJ1-5, with D possibly being TRBD1 (5 bases). The V end was cut by 0 bases, the J end by 6 bases, with 15 bases between. The CDR3 contains 16 residues. Germline V gene lookup returns CDR1 MNHNS and CDR2 SASEGT. CDR3 nucleotides: TGTGCCAGCAGTGAAGCGCAGGTGGGGGTCACTCAGCCCCAGCATTTT. Protein sequence: CASSEAQVGVTQPQHF.

This chain joins TRBV5-1 and TRBJ2-3; TRBD1 matches at 11 bases. Trimming at V came to 3 bases and at J to 4 bases, leaving 10 bases not matched to a gene. Per the germline V gene, CDR1 is SGHRS and CDR2 is YFSETQ. The CDR3 runs 17 residues. CDR3: CASSSLDRGLVADTQYF. The DNA of the CDR3 is TGCGCCAGCAGCTCTTTGGACAGGGGGCTGGTCGCAGATACGCAGTATTTT.

The gene calls are TRBV28 and TRBJ2-4, with D possibly TRBD1 on 5 matching bases. Germline lookup yields CDR1 MDHEN and CDR2 SYDVKM. Trimming took 6 bases from V and 7 from J, leaving 28 bases between them. The CDR3 sequence is 18 residues long. The CDR3 sequence: CASSQDTALAGIGNIQYF. The CDR3 DNA follows: TGTGCCAGCAGCCAAGATACCGCACTTGCAGGGATAGGGAACATTCAGTACTTC.

The rearrangement joins TRBV7-2 to TRBJ1-2; D uncertain. This CDR3 has 14 residues. V shed 1 base and J shed 5 bases, with 11 bases lying between them. CDR1 is SGHTA and CDR2 is FQGNSA in the germline V gene. DNA of the CDR3: TGTGCCAGCAGCTTAGGGAAAACGTATTATGGCTACACCTTC. It codes for CASSLGKTYYGYTF.

The V gene is TRBV7-2, the J gene TRBJ2-5; 7 bases fit TRBD2. V trimming: 4 bases; J trimming: 4 bases; junction bases outside the gene matches: 9. The CDR3 covers 15 residues. The germline gives CDR1 SGHTA, CDR2 FQGNSA. The CDR3 nucleotides are TGTGCCAGCAGCTCTCTAGCGGAGGGTCGAGAGACCCAGTACTTC. It translates to CASSSLAEGRETQYF.

This clonotype was seen only a few times. The chain employs TRBV3-1 and TRBJ1-2; D possibly corresponds to TRBD1 (5 bases). Trimming took 4 bases from V and 4 from J, leaving 13 bases between them. The CDR3 totals 14 residues. Germline V gene lookup returns CDR1 LGHDT and CDR2 YNNKEL (reference sequence). The DNA for the CDR3 is TGTGCCAGCAGCCCCAACAGGTTCGGCTATGGCTACACCTTC. The encoded protein is CASSPNRFGYGYTF.

This clonotype was detected many times. V usage is TRBV5-1 and J usage is TRBJ2-7; tentatively, D is TRBD1 or TRBD2 (7 bases each). CDR1 is SGHRS and CDR2 is YFSETQ in the germline V gene. With 0 bases removed from V and 5 bases from J, the gap between germline ends came to 15 bases. The CDR3 contains 15 residues. This CDR3 is CASSLEPGGDHEQYF. The CDR3 nucleotides read TGCGCCAGCAGCTTGGAACCAGGGGGGGACCACGAGCAGTACTTC.

Concerning this clonotype itself: The junction does not match germline at one end; this may be a read error. Written as DNA, the CDR3 is TGCGCCAGCAGCCCCACCGGTTCTGTAAATGAGCAGCTCTTC. Protein sequence: CASSPTGSVNEQLF. This sequence joins TRBV4-1 and TRBJ2-1, with unresolved D. Germline V gene data show CDR1 as MGHRA and CDR2 as YSYEKL. CDR3 size: 14 residues.

In its sample, this clonotype was seen a few times. This chain links TRBV12-3 or TRBV12-4 with TRBJ2-1; 7 bases are a match to TRBD1. There are 11 residues in the CDR3. Trimming took 4 bases from V and 13 from J; bases not matched to a gene: 4. The CDR3: CASSSNRGQFF. Written as DNA, the CDR3 is TGTGCCAGCAGTTCGAACAGGGGCCAGTTCTTC.

The V and J genes are TRBV12-3 or TRBV12-4 and TRBJ2-2; TRBD2 is a possible D gene (6 bases). Trimming pared 1 base from V and 6 bases from J, leaving 12 bases between. CDR3 size: 15 residues. CDR3 in amino acids: CASSLDVGGAGELFF. CDR3 nucleotide sequence: TGTGCCAGCAGTTTAGACGTAGGAGGGGCCGGGGAGCTGTTTTTT.

Concerning this clonotype: A much bigger clone sits one base away, suggesting this may be a read error. The J gene is TRBJ1-6, the V gene TRBV7-2; tentatively, D is TRBD1 (5 bases). The CDR3 length is 16 residues. Germline V gene data show CDR1 as SGHTA and CDR2 as FQGNSA. CDR3: CPSSFDSSSYNSPLHF. CDR3 DNA: TGTCCCAGCAGCTTCGACAGTAGCTCCTATAATTCACCCCTCCACTTT.

The chain has TRBV9 and TRBJ1-2; weak D call: TRBD1 (6 bases). Trimming took off 3 bases at V and 5 bases at J, with 14 bases between the two ends. Germline V CDR1 and CDR2: SGDLS, YYNGEE. The length of the CDR3 is 14 residues. The chain's CDR3 is CASSAGGSDYGYTF. CDR3 nucleotide sequence: TGTGCCAGCAGCGCCGGGGGCAGCGATTATGGCTACACCTTC.